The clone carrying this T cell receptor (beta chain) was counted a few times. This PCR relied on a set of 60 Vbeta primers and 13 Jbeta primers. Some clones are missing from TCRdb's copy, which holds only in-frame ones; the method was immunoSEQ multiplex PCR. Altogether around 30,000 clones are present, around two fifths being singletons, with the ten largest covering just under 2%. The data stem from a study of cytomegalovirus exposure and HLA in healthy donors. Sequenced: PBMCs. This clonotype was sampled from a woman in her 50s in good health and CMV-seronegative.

The CDR3 DNA sequence: TGTGCCACTCGCGGACAGGGGATCAACTACAATGAGCAGTTCTTC. As protein: CATRGQGINYNEQFF. The chain uses TRBV18 and TRBJ2-1; 9 nucleotides align to TRBD1. The V and J ends lost 10 bases and 3 bases, in that order; junction bases with no gene match: 10. This CDR3 is built from 15 residues. CDR1 and CDR2 (germline): KGHSH, LQKENI.